Listed below are T cell receptor beta chains from one sample, sequenced in a study of STAT5B mutations in CD4+ large granular lymphocyte leukemia. Only in-frame clones appear in the TCRdb table, and some are missing; sequencing was by immunoSEQ multiplex PCR. This table has nearly 35,000 clones, about 65% appearing once. Specimen: CD4+ T cells from blood buffy coats. All receptors come from a human donor in good health. CDR3s include the opening cysteine and the closing phenylalanine or tryptophan. D genes are given only for firm matches. The size entry is marked missing in some rows and otherwise reads once, few, many or a size class.

CDR3 DNA | CDR3 protein | V gene | D gene | CDR3 length | clone size | J gene
TGTGCCAGCATTAGGGGAAGTAACTATGGCTACACCTTC | CASIRGSNYGYTF | TRBV2 | NA | 13 | once | TRBJ1-2
TGTGCCAGTAGTATTGTGACAGGACTAGCGGAGACCCAGTACTTC | CASSIVTGLAETQYF | TRBV19 | TRBD2 | 15 | NA | TRBJ2-5
TGTGCCAGCACCGGACAGGGGAGGATCACTGAAGCTTTCTTT | CASTGQGRITEAFF | TRBV6-1 | TRBD1 | 14 | NA | TRBJ1-1
TGTGCCAGCAGCTTATTGGGGATCGGTGGAAACACCATATATTTT | CASSLLGIGGNTIYF | TRBV13 | NA | 15 | NA | TRBJ1-3
TGTGCCAGCAGGGGGGGGGAGTCTGACTATGGCTACACCTTC | CASRGGESDYGYTF | TRBV6-6 | NA | 14 | NA | TRBJ1-2
TGTGCCAGCAGCACGGGACACCTGAACACTGAAGCTTTCTTT | CASSTGHLNTEAFF | TRBV7-8 | NA | 14 | few | TRBJ1-1
TGTGCCAGCAGCTTATATGGGGAACAGACCCAGTACTTC | CASSLYGEQTQYF | TRBV7-9 | NA | 13 | NA | TRBJ2-5
TGCAGCACCCAAGGCAGGGTGGGGGATGCTTTCTTT | CSTQGRVGDAFF | TRBV29-1 | NA | 12 | once | TRBJ1-1
TGTGCCAGCAGTTTGGGCCTAGCGGAGAGCTCCTACAATGAGCAGTTCTTC | CASSLGLAESSYNEQFF | TRBV27 | TRBD2 | 17 | once | TRBJ2-1
TGCGCCAGCAGCCAAGTTGGCGGGACAGGATATCAGCCCCAGCATTTT | CASSQVGGTGYQPQHF | TRBV4-1 | TRBD1 | 16 | few | TRBJ1-5
TGTGCCAGCAGAGGGACCGCACGGGAGACCCAGTACTTC | CASRGTARETQYF | TRBV27 | NA | 13 | once | TRBJ2-5
TGTGCCAGCTCACCTAAACAGGAAATGAACACTGAAGCTTTCTTT | CASSPKQEMNTEAFF | TRBV18 | NA | 15 | NA | TRBJ1-1
TGCGCCAGCAGCGAGGGACAGGTGGCCCAAGAGACCCAGTACTTC | CASSEGQVAQETQYF | TRBV5-1 | TRBD1 | 15 | NA | TRBJ2-5
TGCAGCGTCTACCGGACGGCTAACACTGAAGCTTTCTTT | CSVYRTANTEAFF | TRBV29-1 | NA | 13 | NA | TRBJ1-1
TGCGCCAGCAGCTTGGTTGTGAACACTGAAGCTTTCTTT | CASSLVVNTEAFF | TRBV5-1 | NA | 13 | once | TRBJ1-1
TGCGCCAACAAGACAGGGGGCTTAAGTACTGAAGCTTTCTTT | CANKTGGLSTEAFF | TRBV10-1 | TRBD1 | 14 | few | TRBJ1-1
TGTGCCAGCCGTTCCGGGACAGCCTACTCCTACGAGCAGTACTTC | CASRSGTAYSYEQYF | TRBV6-5 | TRBD1 | 15 | NA | TRBJ2-7
TGTGCCAGCAGTGAATTCGGGAATGAGCAGTTCTTC | CASSEFGNEQFF | TRBV2 | NA | 12 | NA | TRBJ2-1
TGTGCCAGCAGTTACTCCGGCAGAAATAACTATGGCTACACCTTC | CASSYSGRNNYGYTF | TRBV6-5 | NA | 15 | NA | TRBJ1-2
TGTGCCAGCAGCCCCGGGGGCCTCTATGGCTACACCTTC | CASSPGGLYGYTF | TRBV6-1 | NA | 13 | few | TRBJ1-2
TGTGCCAGCAGATTACGGGCAAGGGGGGCGGAGGGCACTGAAGCTTTCTTT | CASRLRARGAEGTEAFF | TRBV5-6 | NA | 17 | NA | TRBJ1-1
TGCGCCAGCAGCTCGGGGGCTAGCGCGAATTACAATGAGCAGTTCTTC | CASSSGASANYNEQFF | TRBV5-1 | NA | 16 | NA | TRBJ2-1
TGTGCCAGCAGCTTGGGCGGGGAAAGGGGGAATGAAGCTTTCTTT | CASSLGGERGNEAFF | TRBV5-4 | NA | 15 | few | TRBJ1-1
TGTGCCAGCAGCTTACTTGGGACCGGGGAGCTGTTTTTT | CASSLLGTGELFF | TRBV7-9 | NA | 13 | once | TRBJ2-2
TGTGCCAGTAGTATCTCGGGAACCGGGACAGGGGTACTGTTTTTT | CASSISGTGTGVLFF | TRBV19 | TRBD1 | 15 | NA | TRBJ1-4
TGCGCCAGCAGCCCCCAGGGAATCTCTAACTATGGCTACACCTTC | CASSPQGISNYGYTF | TRBV4-1 | NA | 15 | NA | TRBJ1-2
TGCGCCAGCAGCCAAGATGGGAGGGCGGGGGGACAGCCCCAGCATTTT | CASSQDGRAGGQPQHF | TRBV4-1 | NA | 16 | NA | TRBJ1-5
TGTGCCAGTAGTACGAGCTCCTACGAGCAGTACTTC | CASSTSSYEQYF | TRBV19 | NA | 12 | NA | TRBJ2-7
TGTGCCAGCAGCGGCCCGGGACAGGGGGCGAGAACCGGGGAGCTGTTTTTT | CASSGPGQGARTGELFF | TRBV5-4 | TRBD1 | 17 | NA | TRBJ2-2
TGCGCCAGCAGCCCGAGTTTGGGACAGGGATCCCCCGGGGAGCTGTTTTTT | CASSPSLGQGSPGELFF | TRBV4-1 | TRBD1 | 17 | NA | TRBJ2-2
TGCAGCACGGGACTAGCGGGGGGACCCGGTGAGCAGTTCTTC | CSTGLAGGPGEQFF | TRBV29-1 | TRBD2 | 14 | NA | TRBJ2-1
TGTGCCAGCAGCGATTGGGGGCCACAAGAGACCCAGTACTTC | CASSDWGPQETQYF | TRBV11-2 | NA | 14 | NA | TRBJ2-5
TGTGCCAGCAGCTTAGGAACGGCTGGGGCCAACGTCCTGACTTTC | CASSLGTAGANVLTF | TRBV7-9 | NA | 15 | NA | TRBJ2-6
TGTGCCAGCAGCCTCGACCCAGGAGGTGGGACTAGCGGGGGCCCCAGTGGCGAGCAGTACTTC | CASSLDPGGGTSGGPSGEQYF | TRBV7-6 | TRBD2 | 21 | NA | TRBJ2-7
TGTGCCATCAGTGCATCGCATGTGGGGGTTAGTAATTCACCCCTCCACTTT | CAISASHVGVSNSPLHF | TRBV10-3 | NA | 17 | few | TRBJ1-6
TGTGCCAGCTCACCCTGGGACAGGAGCACAGATACGCAGTATTTT | CASSPWDRSTDTQYF | TRBV18 | TRBD1 | 15 | NA | TRBJ2-3
TGTGCCAGCAGCGTGGTAGCGGGGGGTCAAGAGACCCAGTACTTC | CASSVVAGGQETQYF | TRBV9 | TRBD2 | 15 | NA | TRBJ2-5
TGCGCCAGCAGGCCGCGGGGGGACCGCACAGATACGCAGTATTTT | CASRPRGDRTDTQYF | TRBV4-3 | TRBD2 | 15 | NA | TRBJ2-3
TGTGCCAGCAGCCCACAGCGGGGGAACACAGATACGCAGTATTTT | CASSPQRGNTDTQYF | TRBV14 | TRBD2 | 15 | NA | TRBJ2-3
TGCGCCAGCCAGGGGTCTGGAAACACCATATATTTT | CASQGSGNTIYF | TRBV5-1 | NA | 12 | NA | TRBJ1-3
TGTGCCAGCAATCAACGGGCCGGATATGGCTACACCTTC | CASNQRAGYGYTF | TRBV2 | NA | 13 | NA | TRBJ1-2
TGTGCCAGCAGCTTTGGACAGGGGATCGACGAGCAGTACTTC | CASSFGQGIDEQYF | TRBV7-9 | TRBD1 | 14 | NA | TRBJ2-7
TGTGCCAGCAGCCCCTGGACAGGAACTAATGAAAAACTGTTTTTT | CASSPWTGTNEKLFF | TRBV7-9 | TRBD1 | 15 | NA | TRBJ1-4
TGTGCCAGCAGCCGCCCTGGACAGGGTTGGGGCTACACCTTC | CASSRPGQGWGYTF | TRBV25-1 | TRBD1 | 14 | NA | TRBJ1-2
TGTGCCAGCAGTGAACAGGCGAGCACTGAAGCTTTCTTT | CASSEQASTEAFF | TRBV6-1 | NA | 13 | few | TRBJ1-1
TGCGCCAGCAGCCGGTCCGGACAGCTTAACTATGGCTACACCTTC | CASSRSGQLNYGYTF | TRBV5-1 | NA | 15 | NA | TRBJ1-2
TGTGCCAGTAGAGGGACAGGGGGCGTCGAGCAGTACTTC | CASRGTGGVEQYF | TRBV19 | TRBD1 | 13 | NA | TRBJ2-7
TGTGCCAGCAGCGCGGGAACGTCTCCTTACACAGATACGCAGTATTTT | CASSAGTSPYTDTQYF | TRBV5-4 | NA | 16 | NA | TRBJ2-3
TGTGCCAGCAGCCCGGACGGCTCTGGAAACACCATATATTTT | CASSPDGSGNTIYF | TRBV5-6 | NA | 14 | NA | TRBJ1-3
TGCAGCGTCAGACAGCCCACTGAAGCTTTCTTT | CSVRQPTEAFF | TRBV29-1 | NA | 11 | few | TRBJ1-1
TGTGCAAGTCGCTCCCGGGACTCTACAGATACGCAGTATTTT | CASRSRDSTDTQYF | TRBV12-2 | NA | 14 | NA | TRBJ2-3
TGTGCCAGCAGCGTCGTACAGACAGGGCTTGAAGCTTTCTTT | CASSVVQTGLEAFF | TRBV9 | TRBD1 | 14 | NA | TRBJ1-1
TGCGCCAGCAGCCAAGTGGGGCTAGCGGGGGCCAAATGGGAGTTCTTC | CASSQVGLAGAKWEFF | TRBV4-1 | TRBD2 | 16 | NA | TRBJ2-1
TGTGCCAGCAGTGGGGACTTGGGCGGTGAAGCTTTCTTT | CASSGDLGGEAFF | TRBV2 | NA | 13 | few | TRBJ1-1